This TCR beta chain was documented in a study of T cell changes during pregnancy in multiple sclerosis. Germline V lookup: CDR1 MNHNS, CDR2 SASEGT. V trimming: 6 bases; J trimming: 7 bases; junction bases outside the gene matches: 8. This CDR3 has 14 residues. Here immunoSEQ multiplex PCR was the method, and the copy in TCRdb shows in-frame clones only, minus some. The sample carries some 60,000 clones, roughly 90% recorded once. The sequence came from a female donor in good health, enrolled as a control in a pregnancy study. The sequences come from peripheral blood, collected after pregnancy. The chain links TRBV6-1 to TRBJ2-1; 8 bases are shared with TRBD1. CDR3 residues: CASRGDRSGNEQFF. The CDR3 DNA reads TGTGCCAGCAGGGGGGACAGGTCGGGGAATGAGCAGTTCTTC.